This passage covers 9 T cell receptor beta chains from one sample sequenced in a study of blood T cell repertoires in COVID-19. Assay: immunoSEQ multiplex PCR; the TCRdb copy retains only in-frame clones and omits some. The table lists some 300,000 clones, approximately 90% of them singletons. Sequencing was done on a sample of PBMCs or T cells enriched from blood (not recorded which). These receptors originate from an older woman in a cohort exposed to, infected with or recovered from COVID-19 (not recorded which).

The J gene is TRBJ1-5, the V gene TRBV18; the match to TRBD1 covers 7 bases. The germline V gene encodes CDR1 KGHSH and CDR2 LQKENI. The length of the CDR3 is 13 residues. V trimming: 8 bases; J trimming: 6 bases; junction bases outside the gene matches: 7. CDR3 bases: TGTGCCAGCACCCGGGACAGCCTTCAGCCCCAGCATTTT. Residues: CASTRDSLQPQHF.

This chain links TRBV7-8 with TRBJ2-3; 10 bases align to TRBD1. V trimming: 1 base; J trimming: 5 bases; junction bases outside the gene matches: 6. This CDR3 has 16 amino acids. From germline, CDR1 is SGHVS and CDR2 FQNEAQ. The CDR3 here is CASSLGDRGRIDTQYF. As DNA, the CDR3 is TGTGCCAGCAGCTTAGGAGACAGGGGGCGCATAGATACGCAGTATTTT.

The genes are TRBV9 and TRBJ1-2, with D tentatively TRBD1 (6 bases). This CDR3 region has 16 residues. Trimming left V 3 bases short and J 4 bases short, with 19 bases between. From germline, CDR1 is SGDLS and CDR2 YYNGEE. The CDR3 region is CASSDPKNGQSYGYTF. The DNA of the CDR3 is TGTGCCAGCAGCGACCCAAAAAACGGACAGAGCTATGGCTACACCTTC.

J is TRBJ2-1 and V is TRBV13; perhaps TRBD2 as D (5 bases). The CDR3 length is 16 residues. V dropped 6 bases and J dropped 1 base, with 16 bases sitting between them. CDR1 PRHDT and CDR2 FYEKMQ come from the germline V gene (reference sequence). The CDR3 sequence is CASREQGRGSYNEQFF. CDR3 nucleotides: TGTGCCAGCAGGGAGCAAGGGAGAGGGTCCTACAATGAGCAGTTCTTC. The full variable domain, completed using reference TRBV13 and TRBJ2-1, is AAGVIQSPRHLIKEKRETATLKCYPIPRHDTVYWYQQGPGQDPQFLISFYEKMQSDKGSIPDRFSAQQFSDYHSELNMSSLELGDSALYFCASREQGRGSYNEQFFGPGTRLTVL.

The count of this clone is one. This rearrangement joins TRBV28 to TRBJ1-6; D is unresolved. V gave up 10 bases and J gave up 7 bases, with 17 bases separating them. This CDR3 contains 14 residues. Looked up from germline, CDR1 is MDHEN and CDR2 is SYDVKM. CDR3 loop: CATTVGRSNSPLHF. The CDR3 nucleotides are TGTGCCACTACCGTCGGGAGATCGAATTCACCCCTCCACTTT. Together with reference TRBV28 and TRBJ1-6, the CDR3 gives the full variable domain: DVKVTQSSRYLVKRTGEKVFLECVQDMDHENMFWYRQDPGLGLRLIYFSYDVKMKEKGDIPEGYSVSREKKERFSLILESASTNQTSMYLCATTVGRSNSPLHFGNGTRLTVT.

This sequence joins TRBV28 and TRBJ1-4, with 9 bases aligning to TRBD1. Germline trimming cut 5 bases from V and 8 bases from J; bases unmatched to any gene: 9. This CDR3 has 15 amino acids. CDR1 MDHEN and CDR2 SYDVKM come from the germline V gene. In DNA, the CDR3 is TGTGCCAGCAGTATACAGGGGGCGCGGGGAGAAAAACTGTTTTTT. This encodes CASSIQGARGEKLFF.

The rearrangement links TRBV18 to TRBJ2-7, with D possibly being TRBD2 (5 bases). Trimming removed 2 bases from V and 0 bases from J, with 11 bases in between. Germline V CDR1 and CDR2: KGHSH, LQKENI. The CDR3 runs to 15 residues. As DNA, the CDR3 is TGTGCCAGCTCACCAGAGCGGCAGATCTCCTACGAGCAGTACTTC. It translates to CASSPERQISYEQYF.

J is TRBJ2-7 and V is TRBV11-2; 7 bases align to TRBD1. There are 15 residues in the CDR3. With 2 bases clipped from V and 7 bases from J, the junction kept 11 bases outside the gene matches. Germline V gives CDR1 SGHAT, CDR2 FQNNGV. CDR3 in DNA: TGTGCCAGCAGCTTACGGGACAGTGGGGCAGGAGAGCAGTACTTC. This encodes CASSLRDSGAGEQYF.

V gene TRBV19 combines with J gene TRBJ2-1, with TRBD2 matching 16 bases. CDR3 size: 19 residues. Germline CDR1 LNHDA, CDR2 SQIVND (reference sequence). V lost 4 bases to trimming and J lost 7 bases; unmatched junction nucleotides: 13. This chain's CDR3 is CASSRIVGLAGGPINEQFF. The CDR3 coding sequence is TGTGCCAGTAGTAGGATCGTGGGACTAGCGGGAGGGCCTATTAATGAGCAGTTCTTC.